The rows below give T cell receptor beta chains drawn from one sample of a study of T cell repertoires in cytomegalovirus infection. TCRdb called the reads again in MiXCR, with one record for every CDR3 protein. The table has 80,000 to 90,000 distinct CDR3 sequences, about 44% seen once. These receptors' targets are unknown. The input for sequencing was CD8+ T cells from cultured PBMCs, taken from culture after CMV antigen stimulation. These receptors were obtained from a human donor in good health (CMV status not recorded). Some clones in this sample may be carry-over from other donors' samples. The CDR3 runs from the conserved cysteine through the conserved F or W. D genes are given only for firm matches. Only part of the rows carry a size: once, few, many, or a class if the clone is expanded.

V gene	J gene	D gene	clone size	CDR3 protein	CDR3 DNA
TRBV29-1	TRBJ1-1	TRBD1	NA	CSVGDRVNTEAFF	TGCAGCGTAGGGGACAGGGTGAACACTGAAGCTTTCTTT
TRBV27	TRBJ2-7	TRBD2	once	CASSSLSGSGYEQYF	TGTGCCAGCAGTTCCCTCAGCGGGAGCGGCTACGAGCAGTACTTC
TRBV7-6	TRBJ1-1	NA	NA	CASSLVLRGHGTEAFF	TGTGCCAGCAGCTTAGTCTTAAGGGGACATGGGACTGAAGCTTTCTTT
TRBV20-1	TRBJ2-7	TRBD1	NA	CSATGQGAGEQYF	TGCAGTGCTACGGGACAGGGGGCCGGCGAGCAGTACTTC
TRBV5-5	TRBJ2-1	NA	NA	CASSFGHRGGPSSYNEQFF	TGTGCCAGCAGCTTCGGGCATAGGGGGGGCCCGAGCTCCTACAATGAGCAGTTCTTC
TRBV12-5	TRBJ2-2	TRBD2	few	CASGSGTSGSWNTGELFF	TGTGCTAGTGGTTCCGGGACTAGCGGGTCCTGGAACACCGGGGAGCTGTTTTTT
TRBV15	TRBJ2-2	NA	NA	CATSRGYTGELFF	TGTGCCACCAGCCGGGGGTACACCGGGGAGCTGTTTTTT
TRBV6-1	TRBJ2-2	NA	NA	CATPRGTAKNTGELFF	TGTGCCACCCCCCGGGGGACAGCAAAGAACACCGGGGAGCTGTTTTTT
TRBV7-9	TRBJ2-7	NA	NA	CASSERRNEQYF	TGTGCCAGCAGCGAAAGACGCAACGAGCAGTACTTC
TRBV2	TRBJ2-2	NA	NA	CASSEPHRGGSGELFF	TGTGCCAGCAGTGAACCCCATAGGGGGGGGTCCGGGGAGCTGTTTTTT
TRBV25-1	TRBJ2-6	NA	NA	CASSDGSPSGANVLTF	TGTGCCAGCAGTGATGGCAGCCCCTCTGGGGCCAACGTCCTGACTTTC
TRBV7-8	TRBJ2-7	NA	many	CASSLPGPGDEQYF	TGTGCCAGCAGCCTCCCCGGTCCAGGGGACGAGCAGTACTTC
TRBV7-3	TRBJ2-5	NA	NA	CASSLGTSGVGETQYF	TGTGCCAGCAGCTTAGGAACTAGTGGCGTCGGGGAGACCCAGTACTTC
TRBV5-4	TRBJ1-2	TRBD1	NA	CASSLDGTDFGYTF	TGTGCCAGCAGCTTGGACGGGACAGATTTTGGCTACACCTTC
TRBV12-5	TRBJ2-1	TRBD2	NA	CASGSGLAGVNEQFF	TGTGCTAGTGGATCCGGACTAGCGGGAGTCAATGAGCAGTTCTTC
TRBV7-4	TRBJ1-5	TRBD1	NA	CARSQTGTASNQPQHF	TGTGCCAGAAGCCAAACCGGGACAGCAAGCAATCAGCCCCAGCATTTT
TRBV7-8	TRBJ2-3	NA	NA	CASSFKGLVTDTQYF	TGTGCCAGCAGCTTTAAGGGGTTGGTAACAGATACGCAGTATTTT
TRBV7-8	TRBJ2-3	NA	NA	CASTLRRGTDTQYF	TGTGCCAGCACTCTACGCCGGGGCACAGATACGCAGTATTTT
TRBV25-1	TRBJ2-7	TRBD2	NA	CASSARLAGGEQYF	TGTGCCAGCAGTGCCCGACTAGCGGGAGGCGAGCAGTACTTC
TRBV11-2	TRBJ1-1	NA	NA	CASSHRAQRAAFF	TGTGCCAGCAGCCATAGGGCCCAGAGAGCGGCTTTCTTT
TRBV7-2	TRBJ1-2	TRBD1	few	CASSPRTGRDGYTF	TGTGCCAGCAGCCCCCGGACAGGGCGGGATGGCTACACCTTC
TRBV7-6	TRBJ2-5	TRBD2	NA	CASSLSGGSGETQYF	TGTGCCAGCAGCCTCTCGGGAGGATCAGGAGAGACCCAGTACTTC
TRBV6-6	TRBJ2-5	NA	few	CASTGPQEGEETQYF	TGTGCCAGCACGGGACCCCAGGAGGGGGAAGAGACCCAGTACTTC
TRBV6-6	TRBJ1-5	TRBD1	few	CASSDRGGFQPQHF	TGTGCCAGCAGTGACAGGGGAGGATTCCAGCCCCAGCATTTT
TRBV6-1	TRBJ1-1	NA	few	CASSELEGMNTEAFF	TGTGCCAGCAGTGAGCTAGAGGGGATGAACACTGAAGCTTTCTTT
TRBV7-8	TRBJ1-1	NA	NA	CASSLDAGSNTEAFF	TGTGCCAGCAGCTTAGATGCGGGCTCGAACACTGAAGCTTTCTTT
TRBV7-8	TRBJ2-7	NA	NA	CASRLAQVQYF	TGTGCCAGCAGGTTAGCCCAAGTGCAGTACTTC
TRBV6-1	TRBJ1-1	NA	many	CASSDGREKSTEAFF	TGTGCCAGCAGTGACGGCAGGGAAAAAAGCACTGAAGCTTTCTTT
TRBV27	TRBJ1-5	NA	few	CASSLYSFQPQHF	TGTGCCAGCAGTTTATACAGTTTTCAGCCCCAGCATTTT
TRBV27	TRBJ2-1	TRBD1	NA	CASSYGQGASGFF	TGTGCCAGCAGCTATGGACAGGGGGCGTCGGGGTTCTTC
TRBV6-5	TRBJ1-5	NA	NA	CASSPTVAGLGNQPQHF	TGTGCCAGCAGTCCCACGGTTGCAGGGCTTGGCAATCAGCCCCAGCATTTT
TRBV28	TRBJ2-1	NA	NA	CASSLQGGGNEQFF	TGTGCCAGCAGTTTACAGGGGGGCGGGAATGAGCAGTTCTTC
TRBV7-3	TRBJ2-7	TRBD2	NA	CASSLTGLSSYEQYF	TGTGCCAGCAGCTTAACGGGACTAAGCTCCTACGAGCAGTACTTC
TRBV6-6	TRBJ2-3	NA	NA	CASLLTDTQYF	TGTGCCAGCCTCCTGACAGATACGCAGTATTTT
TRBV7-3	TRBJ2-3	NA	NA	CASSLTGPTDTQYF	TGTGCCAGCAGCTTAACAGGTCCCACAGATACGCAGTATTTT
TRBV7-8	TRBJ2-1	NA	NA	CASSFPWYNEQFF	TGTGCCAGCAGCTTCCCTTGGTACAATGAGCAGTTCTTC
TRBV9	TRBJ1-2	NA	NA	CASSSPTEGFTYGYTF	TGTGCCAGCAGCTCCCCGACTGAGGGTTTTACCTATGGCTACACCTTC
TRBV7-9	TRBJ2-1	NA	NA	CASSPLQGHNEQFF	TGTGCCAGCAGCCCGCTACAGGGACACAATGAGCAGTTCTTC
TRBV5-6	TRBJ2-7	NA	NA	CASGRSSAYEQYF	TGTGCCAGCGGCCGGTCCTCGGCCTACGAGCAGTACTTC
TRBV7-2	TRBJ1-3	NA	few	CASSRPDILGNTIYF	TGTGCCAGCAGCCGCCCGGACATATTAGGAAACACCATATATTTT
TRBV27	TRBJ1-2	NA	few	CASSLSQGTGYTF	TGTGCCAGCAGTTTATCACAGGGAACTGGCTACACCTTC
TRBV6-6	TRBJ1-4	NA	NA	CASHQGDRLGKLFF	TGTGCCAGCCACCAAGGGGACCGTTTGGGAAAACTGTTTTTT
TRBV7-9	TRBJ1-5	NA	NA	CASSLVDLQNVQPQHF	TGTGCCAGCAGCTTAGTGGATTTACAGAACGTACAGCCCCAGCATTTT
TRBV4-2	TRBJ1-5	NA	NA	CASSLLDSDQPQHF	TGTGCCAGCAGCCTCCTAGACAGTGATCAGCCCCAGCATTTT
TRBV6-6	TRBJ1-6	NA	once	CASRGSGVPLYNSPLHF	TGTGCCAGCAGAGGTTCGGGGGTTCCCCTCTATAATTCACCCCTCCACTTT
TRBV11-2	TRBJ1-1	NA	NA	CARSLFVRPHINTEAFF	TGTGCCAGAAGCTTATTCGTTAGACCCCATATAAACACTGAAGCTTTCTTT
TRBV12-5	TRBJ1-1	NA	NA	CASGFDSLNTEAFF	TGTGCTAGTGGTTTTGACAGCTTGAACACTGAAGCTTTCTTT
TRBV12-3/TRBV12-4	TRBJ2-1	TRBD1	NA	CATGAGGWNEQFF	TGTGCCACCGGGGCAGGGGGTTGGAATGAGCAGTTCTTC
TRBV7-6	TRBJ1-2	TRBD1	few	CASSLVAQGGYGYTF	TGTGCCAGCAGCTTAGTAGCACAGGGGGGATATGGCTACACCTTC
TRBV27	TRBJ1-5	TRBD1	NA	CASSGQGRPFSNQPQHF	TGTGCCAGCAGCGGACAGGGGCGCCCCTTTAGCAATCAGCCCCAGCATTTT
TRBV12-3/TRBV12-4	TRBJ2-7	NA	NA	CASSFAPSTYEQYF	TGTGCCAGCAGTTTCGCGCCCTCGACCTACGAGCAGTACTTC
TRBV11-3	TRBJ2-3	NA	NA	CASSSTVTDTQYF	TGTGCCAGCAGCTCTACAGTTACAGATACGCAGTATTTT
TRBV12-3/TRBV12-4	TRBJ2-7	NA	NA	CASSRTFYEQYF	TGTGCCAGCAGTCGGACCTTCTACGAGCAGTACTTC
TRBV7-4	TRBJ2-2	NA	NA	CASSQMLGVTGELFF	TGTGCCAGCAGCCAGATGTTGGGAGTAACCGGGGAGCTGTTTTTT
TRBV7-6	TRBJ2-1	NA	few	CASSQGRGSEQFF	TGTGCCAGCAGCCAGGGAAGGGGGAGTGAGCAGTTCTTC
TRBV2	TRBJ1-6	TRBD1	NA	CASRPDRGLSPLHF	TGTGCCAGCAGACCCGACAGGGGACTTTCACCCCTCCACTTT
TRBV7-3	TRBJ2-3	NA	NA	CASSEWGADTQYF	TGTGCCAGCAGCGAATGGGGGGCAGATACGCAGTATTTT
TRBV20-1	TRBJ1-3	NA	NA	CSAGGRDGGNTIYF	TGCAGTGCTGGGGGAAGGGATGGTGGAAACACCATATATTTT
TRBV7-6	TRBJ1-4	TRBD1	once	CASSKRRGQGYEKLFF	TGTGCCAGCAGCAAACGACGGGGACAGGGATACGAAAAACTGTTTTTT